Sequencing of this TCR beta chain was carried out in a study of cytomegalovirus exposure and HLA in healthy donors (dated by TCRdb to 2016 to 2017). Concerning the study at large: The approximately 710 repertoires of the first cohort and the approximately 110 validation repertoires were produced on the same platform, according to a later analysis. The study was designed to test whether signatures of past pathogen exposure could be identified by cataloging public T cell receptors. High-throughput TCR immunosequencing, statistical association of individual TCRs with disease status, and machine learning were combined to predict cytomegalovirus infection status. Besides the first cohort of roughly 640 subjects, a separate validation cohort made up of over 95 different subjects was used. Study-level results and caveats: Most TCR sequences were observed very rarely across donors, whereas some public TCRs were present in many individuals. Of the cluster scores, 85% to 95% were above 0 in a later analysis, which found that TCRs clustered in the first cohort also tended to co-occur in the 130 or so validation repertoires. The authors suggested that the approach could potentially be generalized to other disease states and immunological phenotypes. The study listed 170 or so TCR beta chains as associated with cytomegalovirus. All 120 or so repertoires were used to score co-occurrence in the validation cohort in a later analysis, because that analysis had no HLA typing for the cohort. A few of the identified cytomegalovirus-associated TCR beta chains were confirmed in vitro to be specific for cytomegalovirus antigens. In both the original and validation cohorts, the classifier was reported to diagnose cytomegalovirus status with high specificity and sensitivity.

CDR1 and CDR2 are read off the germline V gene (reference sequence) as PRHDT and FYEKMQ. Including cysteine and phenylalanine, the CDR3 has 15 amino acids. Only CDR3 DNA remains: 45 bases, in frame from the first base. The trim is 2 bases for V and 5 bases for J, with a gap of 14 bases between the germline ends. The donors were included in the validation cohort of some 120 subjects, a group kept apart from the roughly 730-subject first cohort. The receptor library was made with the immunoSEQ multiplex PCR assay. For the original study's pipeline: A statistical classification framework was built to diagnose cytomegalovirus status from the catalog of TCR beta chain sequences. Here the immuneACCESS table is served through TCRdb, limited to in-frame sequences with V and J called. Missing clones are a known gap in these copies; in checked studies unresolved V genes cover under half, and the rest lacks a known reason. The V and J calls and clone size were taken over from that table, and D and trimming were inferred from the DNA. For this sample there are 90,000 to 110,000 clones; roughly 90% appear just once. 2% to 2.5% of the sample is taken by the ten largest.

Comments on this clone: Its antigen is not yet known. Per-nucleotide qualities are absent, and no much larger clonotype sits a single base away.

The source of this sequence is a woman aged 18-30 years in good health and CMV-seronegative. The sample consisted of PBMCs. Recombination connected TRBV13 to TRBJ2-3, and possibly TRBD1, on 7 matching bases. This receptor carries the CDR3 CASSLRGQGGDTQYF. DNA sequence: TGTGCCAGCAGCTTAAGGGGGCAGGGAGGAGATACGCAGTATTTT.